Following are 27 T cell receptor beta chains from one sample sequenced in a study of CD8+ T cells in alopecia areata. In each case, RNA was isolated and then reverse transcribed into cDNA as the sequencing template. Clones were sequenced by immunoSEQ multiplex PCR, and TCRdb holds only the in-frame ones, with some missing. The data show about 180,000 clones, with 40% to 65% seen just once and 10% held by the top ten. Treatment given: oral pan-JAK inhibitor, 5-10 mg twice daily. Sequencing was performed on CD8+ T cells sorted from blood, taken around week 54, from a patient treated with tofacitinib. The receptors shown here come from a human donor with alopecia areata.

The chain employs TRBV15 and TRBJ2-2; possibly TRBD1 or TRBD2 for D (5 bases each). Germline values: CDR1 LNHNV, CDR2 YYDKDF (reference sequence). The V and J ends lost 2 bases and 4 bases respectively, with 11 bases between them. CDR3 length: 15 amino acids. The DNA of the CDR3 is TGTGCCACCAGCAGAACCAGGGAGACCACCGGGGAGCTGTTTTTT. Translation gives CATSRTRETTGELFF.

The CDR3 region has the DNA TGTGCCAGCAGCCCCAACCTAGCGGGGGTCCAAGAGACCCAGTACTTC. It is translated as CASSPNLAGVQETQYF. The rearrangement links TRBV5-6 to TRBJ2-5; TRBD2 aligns across 10 bases. Germline CDR1 SGHDT, CDR2 YYEEEE. This CDR3 has 16 amino acids. With V trimmed by 4 bases and J by 1 base, 7 bases remained unmatched.

The V call is TRBV5-1, the J call TRBJ1-1; D is undetermined. Trimming took 1 base from V and 3 from J, leaving 16 bases between them. The CDR3 sequence is 16 residues long. Germline CDR1 SGHRS, CDR2 YFSETQ. The CDR3 coding sequence is TGCGCCAGCAGCTTGACCCCGGGAGAGGGCTACACTGAAGCTTTCTTT. It is translated as CASSLTPGEGYTEAFF.

The rearrangement links TRBV18 to TRBJ2-3; D possibly corresponds to TRBD2 (5 bases). Germline V gene data show CDR1 as KGHSH and CDR2 as LQKENI. Trimming took 3 bases from V and 1 from J, leaving 14 bases between them. The CDR3 contains 16 residues. The CDR3 DNA is TGTGCCAGCTCACCCACGAGGGCCCTGGGCACAGATACGCAGTATTTT. As protein: CASSPTRALGTDTQYF.

The V gene is TRBV27, the J gene TRBJ2-2, with D possibly matching TRBD2 (5 bases). V was clipped by 8 bases and J by 6 bases, with 13 bases between them. Germline V gives CDR1 MNHEY, CDR2 SMNVEV (reference sequence). The length of the CDR3 is 13 residues. CDR3: CASHGVWAGELFF. The DNA for the CDR3 is TGTGCCAGCCACGGGGTGTGGGCCGGGGAGCTGTTTTTT.

The chain joins TRBV27 to TRBJ2-7; tentatively, D is TRBD1 (6 bases). In germline, CDR1 is MNHEY, CDR2 SMNVEV (reference sequence). Trimming pared 7 bases from V and 0 bases from J, leaving 13 bases between. This CDR3 comprises 14 residues. The CDR3 spells CASTTGPFSYEQYF. The CDR3 region has the DNA TGTGCCAGCACAACAGGGCCCTTCTCCTACGAGCAGTACTTC.

This clone turned up a few times. The rearrangement joins TRBV29-1 to TRBJ2-7, with TRBD1 identical over 7 bases. CDR3 length: 15 amino acids. With V trimmed by 1 base and J by 2 bases, 8 bases remained unmatched. Germline CDR1 reads SQVTM; CDR2 reads ANQGSEA. DNA of the CDR3: TGCAGCGTTGAAGGTTTGGGGACAGCAGCCTACGAGCAGTACTTC. It translates to CSVEGLGTAAYEQYF.

The gene calls are TRBV18 and TRBJ2-1, with 14 positions matching TRBD2. CDR1 and CDR2 from the germline V gene are KGHSH and LQKENI. This CDR3 is built from 17 residues. The J segment lost 4 bases and the V segment lost 3 bases, leaving 5 bases of the junction unmatched. The CDR3 sequence is CASSPGTSGGRYNEQFF. DNA of the CDR3: TGTGCCAGCTCACCGGGGACTAGCGGGGGCCGGTACAATGAGCAGTTCTTC.

This clone turned up a few times. The rearrangement links TRBV9 to TRBJ2-1; D might be TRBD2 (7 bases). The germline gives CDR1 SGDLS, CDR2 YYNGEE. This CDR3 has 15 amino acids. V lost 1 base and J lost 2, with 10 bases in between. CDR3 protein: CASSVSGGPYNEQFF. The CDR3 region has the DNA TGTGCCAGCAGCGTATCCGGGGGGCCCTACAATGAGCAGTTCTTC. The full variable domain, with the rest looked up from reference TRBV9 and TRBJ2-1, is DSGVTQTPKHLITATGQRVTLRCSPRSGDLSVYWYQQSLDQGLQFLIQYYNGEERAKGNILERFSAQQFPDLHSELNLSSLELGDSALYFCASSVSGGPYNEQFFGPGTRLTVL.

As regards this clone: A much larger clone lies one base from this, so it may be a read error. At the DNA level, this CDR3 is encoded by other sequences in the same sample as well. V gene TRBV19 combines with J gene TRBJ1-5; D perhaps matches TRBD1 (6 bases). The CDR3 contains 14 residues. CDR1 LNHDA and CDR2 SQIVND come from the germline V gene (reference sequence). Trimming took 5 bases from V and 3 from J, leaving 11 bases between them. The CDR3 sequence is CASSVRDTNQPQHF. For the CDR3, the DNA is TGTGCCAGTAGTGTCCGGGACACCAATCAGCCCCAGCATTTT.

The chain combines TRBV4-3 with TRBJ2-5; no firm D call. This CDR3 has 15 residues. From germline, CDR1 is LGHNA and CDR2 YSLEER. The germline V and J ends were trimmed by 0 bases and 5 bases, with 13 bases remaining between them. The CDR3 spells CASSQDRADGETQYF. Here the CDR3 DNA reads TGCGCCAGCAGCCAAGATCGGGCAGATGGGGAGACCCAGTACTTC.

The genes are TRBV7-9 and TRBJ2-3; TRBD2 matches at 12 bases. With 4 bases clipped from V and 3 bases from J, the junction kept 2 bases outside the gene matches. Germline CDR1 SEHNR, CDR2 FQNEAQ (reference sequence). The CDR3 has 15 residues. CDR3 region: CASSSLAGGTDTQYF. The CDR3, as DNA: TGTGCCAGCAGCTCACTAGCGGGGGGAACAGATACGCAGTATTTT.

In its sample, this clone was seen a few times. J is TRBJ2-7 and V is TRBV9; 7 nucleotides agree with TRBD2. The V gene end was trimmed by 4 bases and the J gene end by 4 bases; junction bases not matched to a gene: 8. This CDR3 has 14 amino acids. Germline V gene sequence: CDR1 SGDLS, CDR2 YYNGEE. CDR3 residues: CASSLSGDVYEQYF. Here the CDR3 DNA reads TGTGCCAGCAGCCTGAGCGGGGATGTGTACGAGCAGTACTTC.

Only a few counts were recorded for this clone. The chain uses TRBV19 and TRBJ1-1; unclear D gene. The CDR3 spans 14 residues. V lost 5 bases, J lost 8 bases, and 18 bases lay in between. The germline gives CDR1 LNHDA, CDR2 SQIVND (reference sequence). The CDR3 sequence is CASSGPPDFREAFF. The CDR3 coding sequence is TGTGCCAGTAGTGGGCCGCCGGACTTTAGAGAAGCTTTCTTT.

This clone was counted a few times. The chain is built from TRBV4-3 and TRBJ1-6; D call uncertain. This CDR3 is 15 amino acids long. The V gene's germline CDR1 is LGHNA and CDR2 YSLEER. V was pared by 1 base and J by 7 bases, with 11 bases between. CDR3 sequence (DNA): TGCGCCAGCAGCCAAGTAAGGGATAAAAATTCACCCCTCCACTTT. Translating gives CASSQVRDKNSPLHF.

This clone has more than one count but fewer than ten. Other DNA sequences in this specimen translate into the identical CDR3. The gene calls are TRBV29-1 and TRBJ2-7; tentative D call: TRBD1 (7 bases). The CDR3 runs 13 residues. CDR1 and CDR2 from the germline V gene are SQVTM and ANQGSEA. Trimming stripped 3 bases from V and 0 bases from J, with 9 bases between. CDR3 sequence reads: CSVDRGDSYEQYF. The DNA for the CDR3 is TGCAGCGTTGACAGGGGGGACTCCTACGAGCAGTACTTC.

The rearrangement joins TRBV25-1 to TRBJ2-3, with D hard to call. The CDR3 spans 12 residues. Germline V lookup: CDR1 MGHDK, CDR2 SYGVNS. V lost 2 bases and J lost 4, with 4 bases in between. CDR3 protein: CASSEHPDTQYF. In DNA form, the CDR3 reads TGTGCCAGCAGTGAACATCCAGATACGCAGTATTTT.

The chain recombines TRBV6-6 with TRBJ2-7; D may be TRBD1 (5 bases). Germline assignment: CDR1 MNHNY and CDR2 SVGAGI (reference sequence). The V gene lost 5 bases and the J gene lost 0 bases, with 8 bases spanning the gap. The CDR3 runs to 13 residues. The CDR3 region has the DNA TGTGCCAGCAGTACGACAGTCTCCTACGAGCAGTACTTC. Translated, it gives CASSTTVSYEQYF.

The V call is TRBV7-8, the J call TRBJ2-2; D remains ambiguous. V lost 8 bases, J lost 5 bases, and 6 bases lay in between. CDR1 and CDR2 (germline): SGHVS, FQNEAQ. The length of the CDR3 is 11 residues. The CDR3 sequence is CASSQTGELFF. The CDR3 nucleotides are TGTGCCAGCTCTCAGACCGGGGAGCTGTTTTTT.

J is TRBJ2-5 and V is TRBV7-3; tentatively, D is TRBD2 (5 bases). This CDR3 is 14 amino acids long. V was shortened by 0 bases and J by 7 bases, with 12 bases between the two germline ends. Germline CDR1 and CDR2: SGHTA and FQGTGA. CDR3 in amino acids: CASSLTSAAGTQYF. CDR3 nucleotides: TGTGCCAGCAGCTTAACGTCGGCGGCGGGGACCCAGTACTTC.

This clone was counted only a few times. The chain joins TRBV7-2 to TRBJ1-4; D unresolved. V lost 1 base and J 4 bases, leaving 4 bases between the germline ends. In germline, CDR1 is SGHTA, CDR2 FQGNSA. The CDR3 is made up of 13 amino acids. The CDR3 DNA reads TGTGCCAGCAGCTTAGAACTTAATGAAAAACTGTTTTTT. Its translation: CASSLELNEKLFF.

The chain employs TRBV7-2 and TRBJ2-2; TRBD1 agrees at 12 bases. Per the germline V gene, CDR1 is SGHTA and CDR2 is FQGNSA. J gave up 9 bases and V 4 bases, and 3 bases lay outside the gene matches. The CDR3 is 14 residues long. The CDR3 DNA is TGTGCCAGCAGCTGGGGACAGGGGGCCTGGGAGCTGTTTTTT. It is translated as CASSWGQGAWELFF. The full variable domain, its missing parts supplied by reference TRBV7-2 and TRBJ2-2, is GAGVSQSPSNKVTEKGKDVELRCDPISGHTALYWYRQSLGQGLEFLIYFQGNSAPDKSGLPSDRFSAERTGGSVSTLTIQRTQQEDSAVYLCASSWGQGAWELFFGEGSRLTVL.

The chain is built from TRBV7-6 and TRBJ1-1; TRBD1 might be the D (6 bases). There are 13 residues in the CDR3. V lost 2 bases and J lost 7, with 11 bases in between. Germline-derived CDR1 and CDR2 are SGHVS and FNYEAQ. The CDR3 DNA reads TGTGCCAGCAGCTTAATTAGGGGGGGTGAAGCTTTCTTT. It is translated as CASSLIRGGEAFF.

V usage is TRBV29-1 and J usage is TRBJ1-3; the D is unclear. CDR3 length: 14 residues. Germline V gives CDR1 SQVTM, CDR2 ANQGSEA. The V gene lost 0 bases and the J gene lost 4 bases, with 10 bases spanning the gap. In nucleotides, the CDR3 is TGCAGCGTTGAAGATTGGGGTTCGGGAAACACCATATATTTT. It yields the protein CSVEDWGSGNTIYF.

The chain employs TRBV29-1 and TRBJ2-5, with 9 bases matching TRBD2. The CDR3 spans 15 residues. Per the germline V gene, CDR1 is SQVTM and CDR2 is ANQGSEA. V shed 4 bases, J shed 1 base, and the junction held 7 bases outside the gene matches. The CDR3 region is CSVAQAGGPQETQYF. In DNA form, the CDR3 reads TGCAGCGTTGCTCAAGCGGGGGGCCCCCAAGAGACCCAGTACTTC.

The rearrangement links TRBV5-6 to TRBJ1-5, with D hard to call. The V gene lost 0 bases and the J gene lost 0 bases, with 7 bases spanning the gap. The germline CDR1 and CDR2 sequences are SGHDT and YYEEEE. This CDR3 is built from 15 residues. The CDR3 nucleotides are TGTGCCAGCAGCTTGGACGGGTATAGCAATCAGCCCCAGCATTTT. It codes for CASSLDGYSNQPQHF.

This clone has just a few counts. This rearrangement joins TRBV2 to TRBJ1-2, with D perhaps TRBD1 (5 bases). CDR1 and CDR2 from the germline V gene are SNHLY and FYNNEI. V was cut by 6 bases and J by 3 bases, with 11 bases left in between. CDR3 size: 13 residues. The CDR3 sequence is CASRVGHDYGYTF. The DNA for the CDR3 is TGTGCCAGCAGAGTCGGACACGACTATGGCTACACCTTC.